The count of the clone carrying this TCR beta chain is one. Per the original methods: Amplification with reference gene primers provided the estimates of nucleated cell counts. TCRdb's table, derived via immunoSEQ multiplex PCR, lists solely in-frame clones and lacks some. V, J and clone size derive from that table, while D and trimming were established from the DNA sequence. Of some 260,000 clones in the sample, around 85% were seen once. These data originate in a study of blood T cell repertoires in COVID-19. The CDR3 loop spans 17 amino acids. V lost 0 bases and J 8 bases, leaving 22 bases between the germline ends. Germline-derived CDR1 and CDR2 are LNHDA and SQIVND (reference sequence).

The sample comprised peripheral blood. This TCR came from a woman aged 40 to 50 with active or convalescent COVID-19. J is TRBJ1-2 and V is TRBV19; a weak D match, TRBD1 (6 bases). CDR3 DNA: TGTGCCAGTAGTATAGATCTCTTCCAGGGGCTATCGTCCGGCTACACCTTC. Its translation: CASSIDLFQGLSSGYTF.